The 26 T cell receptor beta chains given below trace back to one sample, sequenced in a study of blood T cell repertoires in COVID-19. The assay was immunoSEQ multiplex PCR, and TCRdb's table has in-frame clones only and misses some. The data hold 35,000 to 50,000 clones, with about 85% observed a single time. The sequencing sample was made of peripheral blood. These receptors originate from a man aged 55 to 70 with acute or convalescent COVID-19.

The gene calls are TRBV19 and TRBJ1-1, with a possible D match to TRBD1 (5 bases). The V and J ends lost 10 bases and 4 bases respectively, with 16 bases between them. The CDR3 spans 13 residues. Per germline, CDR1 LNHDA and CDR2 SQIVND (reference sequence). CDR3 nucleotides: TGTGCCATCCTCACCGGGGGAGGCACTGAAGCTTTCTTT. Its protein is CAILTGGGTEAFF.

The chain carries TRBV18 and TRBJ1-1; 7 nucleotides line up with TRBD1. Germline CDR1 and CDR2: KGHSH and LQKENI. With V trimmed by 5 bases and J by 6 bases, 6 bases remained unmatched. The CDR3 is made up of 13 amino acids. CDR3 in amino acids: CASSNRQGAEAFF. The CDR3 DNA sequence: TGTGCCAGCTCAAATCGACAGGGCGCTGAAGCTTTCTTT.

The chain's CDR3 is CASSSTGDNEQFF. The CDR3, as DNA: TGTGCCAGCAGCTCCACAGGGGACAATGAGCAGTTCTTC. V is TRBV5-6 and J is TRBJ2-1; 7 bases align to TRBD1. The V and J ends lost 3 bases and 5 bases, in that order; junction bases with no gene match: 2. Germline-derived CDR1 and CDR2 are SGHDT and YYEEEE. The CDR3 covers 13 residues.

V is TRBV27 and J is TRBJ2-7; 7 bases match TRBD1. Germline V CDR1 and CDR2: MNHEY, SMNVEV (reference sequence). V lost 6 bases, J lost 6 bases, and 14 bases stayed unmatched. The CDR3 covers 15 residues. The CDR3 protein is CASSPVPTGMGEQYF. CDR3 coding DNA: TGTGCCAGCAGCCCGGTCCCGACAGGGATGGGCGAGCAGTACTTC.

V usage is TRBV5-1 and J usage is TRBJ1-3, with TRBD1 as a possible D gene (6 bases). Trimming left V 5 bases short and J 1 base short, with 10 bases between. The CDR3 contains 14 residues. Germline assignment: CDR1 SGHRS and CDR2 YFSETQ. CDR3 nucleotides: TGCGCCAGCAGTGATGACAGGTCTGGAAACACCATATATTTT. Protein product: CASSDDRSGNTIYF. Using reference TRBV5-1 and TRBJ1-3 for the parts outside the CDR3, the full variable domain is KAGVTQTPRYLIKTRGQQVTLSCSPISGHRSVSWYQQTPGQGLQFLFEYFSETQRNKGNFPGRFSGRQFSNSRSEMNVSTLELGDSALYLCASSDDRSGNTIYFGEGSWLTVV.

The V gene is TRBV21-1, the J gene TRBJ1-1. TRBV21-1 is marked as a pseudogene. This CDR3 contains 15 residues. The CDR3 DNA follows: TGTGCCAGCAGCAAAGGGGCGGCGGGGGACGGTGAAGCTTTCTTT. It yields the protein CASSKGAAGDGEAFF.

The chain combines TRBV5-1 with TRBJ2-1, with 13 bases that match TRBD2. Germline V gene data show CDR1 as SGHRS and CDR2 as YFSETQ. Trimming removed 3 bases from V and 6 bases from J; junction bases left unmatched: 3. The CDR3 has 15 residues. CDR3 protein: CASSSGLAGANEQFF. The CDR3 bases are TGCGCCAGCAGCTCCGGACTAGCGGGGGCCAATGAGCAGTTCTTC.

This chain links TRBV6-2 or TRBV6-3 with TRBJ1-2; 7 bases line up with TRBD1. CDR1 and CDR2 (germline): MNHEY, SVGEGT. This CDR3 is 15 amino acids long. The V and J ends lost 6 bases and 8 bases, in that order; junction bases with no gene match: 15. The DNA for the CDR3 is TGTGCCAGCAGCCGCAACGACAGGGCTGGCGCGGGCTACACCTTC. Translating it yields CASSRNDRAGAGYTF.

This clone occurred a few times. J is TRBJ1-1 and V is TRBV2, with TRBD1 matching 9 bases. CDR1 is SNHLY, CDR2 FYNNEI, per germline. Trimming removed 7 bases from V and 5 bases from J; junction bases left unmatched: 2. This CDR3 contains 12 residues. The CDR3 reads CASKGQGTEAFF. The CDR3 DNA follows: TGTGCCAGCAAAGGACAGGGGACTGAAGCTTTCTTT.

This clone was detected only a few times. This rearrangement joins TRBV6-5 to TRBJ2-7; unclear D gene. CDR3 length equals 12 residues. Germline V CDR1 and CDR2: MNHEY, SVGAGI. The germline V and J ends were trimmed by 3 bases and 5 bases, with 8 bases remaining between them. CDR3 protein: CASSYVGHEQYF. As DNA, the CDR3 is TGTGCCAGCAGTTATGTGGGCCACGAGCAGTACTTC.

The chain carries TRBV19 and TRBJ1-1, with D perhaps matching TRBD1 (6 bases). Germline V gene sequence: CDR1 LNHDA, CDR2 SQIVND (reference sequence). The V end was cut by 5 bases, the J end by 7 bases, with 17 bases between. The length of the CDR3 is 14 residues. CDR3 nucleotide sequence: TGTGCCAGTAGTCTCGATTGGGGGCGAGGTGAAGCTTTCTTT. Protein sequence: CASSLDWGRGEAFF.

This chain links TRBV4-3 with TRBJ1-1; D is unclear. Germline assignment: CDR1 LGHNA and CDR2 YSLEER. Between the trimmed V and J ends, which lost 4 bases and 0 bases, there was a span of 9 bases. This CDR3 is 14 amino acids long. The CDR3 coding sequence is TGCGCCAGCAGCCCCTCCCCCGTGAACACTGAAGCTTTCTTT. It is translated as CASSPSPVNTEAFF.

In DNA, the CDR3 is TGCGCCAGCAGCGAGGAAGTCAGAAAAGAGACCCAGTACTTC. Translation: CASSEEVRKETQYF. The chain recombines TRBV4-3 with TRBJ2-5; D is uncertain. The CDR3 length is 14 residues. Germline V gives CDR1 LGHNA, CDR2 YSLEER. Trimming cost V 5 bases and J 3 bases, with 13 bases left between them.

The V gene is TRBV23-1, the J gene TRBJ1-3, with D unresolved. TRBV23-1 is known as an ORF, though its function is uncertain. V dropped 2 bases and J dropped 2 bases, with 19 bases sitting between them. CDR3 length equals 18 residues. The DNA for the CDR3 is TGCGCCAGCAGTCAAACCCGACCGAGGCCTCCCGCTGGAAACACCATATATTTT. Residues: CASSQTRPRPPAGNTIYF.

This rearrangement joins TRBV5-4 to TRBJ1-6; TRBD1 agrees at 10 bases. V was clipped by 4 bases and J by 3 bases; unmatched bases: 4. The CDR3 is 16 residues long. Germline V lookup: CDR1 SGHNT, CDR2 YYREEE (reference sequence). The CDR3 sequence is CASSPGQGGYNSPLHF. The CDR3 bases are TGTGCCAGCAGCCCCGGACAGGGGGGCTATAATTCACCCCTCCACTTT.

This clone came up a few times. This chain joins TRBV18 and TRBJ1-1; D is unresolved. The CDR3 covers 13 residues. V lost 2 bases and J 0 bases, leaving 4 bases between the germline ends. Germline V lookup: CDR1 KGHSH, CDR2 LQKENI. The CDR3 loop reads CASSPILNTEAFF. CDR3 DNA sequence: TGTGCCAGCTCACCAATCTTGAACACTGAAGCTTTCTTT. Full variable domain (remainder filled in from reference TRBV18 and TRBJ1-1): NAGVMQNPRHLVRRRGQEARLRCSPMKGHSHVYWYRQLPEEGLKFMVYLQKENIIDESGMPKERFSAEFPKEGPSILRIQQVVRGDSAAYFCASSPILNTEAFFGQGTRLTVV.

This chain joins TRBV5-5 and TRBJ1-1; tentative D call: TRBD1 (6 bases). Trimming removed 6 bases from V and 1 base from J, with 19 bases in between. The CDR3 extends over 16 amino acids. From germline, CDR1 is SGHKS and CDR2 YYEKEE (reference sequence). CDR3 sequence: CASKPDPGQKNTEAFF. The CDR3 DNA is TGTGCCAGCAAACCAGACCCTGGACAGAAGAACACTGAAGCTTTCTTT.

V and J are TRBV25-1 and TRBJ1-4, with D perhaps matching TRBD1 (5 bases). CDR3 size: 15 residues. The germline V and J ends were trimmed by 6 bases and 2 bases, with 13 bases remaining between them. CDR1 is MGHDK, CDR2 SYGVNS, per germline. The CDR3, as DNA: TGTGCCAGCAGGGCAAAGGGGTTGACTAATGAAAAACTGTTTTTT. Amino acid sequence: CASRAKGLTNEKLFF.

The chain combines TRBV18 with TRBJ2-7; D perhaps matches TRBD1 (6 bases). The length of the CDR3 is 16 residues. Germline-derived CDR1 and CDR2 are KGHSH and LQKENI. V was trimmed by 0 bases and J by 7 bases, leaving 19 bases between them. CDR3 in amino acids: CASSPPWDTKGYEQYF. The DNA of the CDR3 is TGTGCCAGCTCACCACCTTGGGACACAAAGGGGTATGAGCAGTACTTC.

This chain uses TRBV4-1 with TRBJ2-2, with TRBD2 matching 11 bases. Germline CDR1 MGHRA, CDR2 YSYEKL. J lost 3 bases, V lost 0 bases, and 6 bases had no gene match. The CDR3 spans 18 residues. The CDR3, as DNA: TGCGCCAGCAGCCAAGATAATAGCGGGGGGGCTCACACCGGGGAGCTGTTTTTT. Amino acid sequence: CASSQDNSGGAHTGELFF.

This clone came up once. The chain recombines TRBV9 with TRBJ1-3; tentative D call: TRBD1 (5 bases). CDR3 length: 16 residues. V lost 3 bases and J 5 bases, leaving 18 bases between the germline ends. Germline values: CDR1 SGDLS, CDR2 YYNGEE. The CDR3 DNA reads as TGTGCCAGCAGCGGATCAGGGAATCTAGTAAGAAACACCATATATTTT. It codes for CASSGSGNLVRNTIYF.

The chain joins TRBV6-5 to TRBJ1-5; D is possibly TRBD1 (5 bases). Trimming took 6 bases from V and 1 from J, leaving 7 bases between them. The CDR3 is made up of 13 amino acids. CDR1 and CDR2 from the germline V gene are MNHEY and SVGAGI. The CDR3 coding sequence is TGTGCCAGCAGGGGGGGGAGCAATCAGCCCCAGCATTTT. Protein: CASRGGSNQPQHF.

This clone was seen once. V and J are TRBV23-1 and TRBJ2-5; the D gene is possibly TRBD2 (6 bases). TRBV23-1 is an open reading frame whose function is uncertain. Trimming removed 7 bases at V and 2 bases at J, with 17 bases between. The CDR3 has 15 residues. CDR3 nucleotides: TGCGCCAGCATCTTACTGGGGGGTATTCAAGAGACCCAGTACTTC. It is translated as CASILLGGIQETQYF.

The rearrangement uses TRBV14 and TRBJ2-5; 12 bases agree with TRBD2. Losses at the gene ends were 4 bases for V and 4 bases for J; bases not matched to a gene: 7. Germline CDR1 and CDR2: SGHDN and FVKESK. There are 16 residues in the CDR3. The CDR3 DNA reads TGTGCCAGCAGCCCCCCGCGGGGACTAGCGGGAGAGACCCAGTACTTC. Its translation is CASSPPRGLAGETQYF.

The rearrangement uses TRBV19 and TRBJ1-1; D is unresolved. Trimming stripped 7 bases from V and 1 base from J, with 16 bases between. Germline V gives CDR1 LNHDA, CDR2 SQIVND (reference sequence). This CDR3 has 15 amino acids. The DNA for the CDR3 is TGTGCCAGTACCACATTCCTAGTGGAGAACACTGAAGCTTTCTTT. Its translation is CASTTFLVENTEAFF. Based on the CDR3 plus reference TRBV19 and TRBJ1-1, the full variable domain is DGGITQSPKYLFRKEGQNVTLSCEQNLNHDAMYWYRQDPGQGLRLIYYSQIVNDFQKGDIAEGYSVSREKKESFPLTVTSAQKNPTAFYLCASTTFLVENTEAFFGQGTRLTVV.

The chain is built from TRBV19 and TRBJ1-2; no clear D gene. CDR1 and CDR2 (germline): LNHDA, SQIVND (reference sequence). The CDR3 has 14 amino acids. The germline V and J ends were trimmed by 7 bases and 2 bases, with 14 bases remaining between them. The CDR3 coding sequence is TGTGCCAGTATCAAGGGCGGGCAGAACTATGGCTACACCTTC. It codes for CASIKGGQNYGYTF. The whole variable domain, remainder taken from reference TRBV19 and TRBJ1-2, is DGGITQSPKYLFRKEGQNVTLSCEQNLNHDAMYWYRQDPGQGLRLIYYSQIVNDFQKGDIAEGYSVSREKKESFPLTVTSAQKNPTAFYLCASIKGGQNYGYTFGSGTRLTVV.